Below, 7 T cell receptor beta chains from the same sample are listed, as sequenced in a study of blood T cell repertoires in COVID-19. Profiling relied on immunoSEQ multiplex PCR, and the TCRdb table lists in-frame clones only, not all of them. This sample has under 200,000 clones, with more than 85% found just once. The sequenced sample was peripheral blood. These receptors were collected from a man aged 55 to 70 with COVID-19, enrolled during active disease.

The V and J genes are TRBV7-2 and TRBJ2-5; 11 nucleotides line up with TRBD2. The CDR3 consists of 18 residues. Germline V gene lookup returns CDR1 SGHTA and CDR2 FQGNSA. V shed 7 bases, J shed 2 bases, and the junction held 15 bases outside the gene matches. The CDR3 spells CASTNSGLAGGGQETQYF. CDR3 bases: TGTGCCAGCACCAACTCGGGGCTAGCGGGAGGCGGGCAAGAGACCCAGTACTTC. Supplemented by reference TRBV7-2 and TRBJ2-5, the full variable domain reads GAGVSQSPSNKVTEKGKDVELRCDPISGHTALYWYRQSLGQGLEFLIYFQGNSAPDKSGLPSDRFSAERTGGSVSTLTIQRTQQEDSAVYLCASTNSGLAGGGQETQYFGPGTRLLVL.

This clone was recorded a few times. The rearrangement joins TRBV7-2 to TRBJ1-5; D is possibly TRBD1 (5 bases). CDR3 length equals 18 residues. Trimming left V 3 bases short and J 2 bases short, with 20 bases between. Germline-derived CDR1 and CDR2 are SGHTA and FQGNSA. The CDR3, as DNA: TGTGCCAGCAGCTTTTCCACATTGGGGGGTGGGGGCAATCAGCCCCAGCATTTT. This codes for CASSFSTLGGGGNQPQHF.

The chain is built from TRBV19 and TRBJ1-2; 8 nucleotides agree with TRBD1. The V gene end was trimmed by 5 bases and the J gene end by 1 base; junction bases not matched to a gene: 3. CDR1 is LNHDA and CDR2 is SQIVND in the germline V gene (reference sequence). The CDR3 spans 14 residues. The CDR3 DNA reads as TGTGCCAGTAGTGAACAGGGGGGTAACTATGGCTACACCTTC. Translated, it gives CASSEQGGNYGYTF.

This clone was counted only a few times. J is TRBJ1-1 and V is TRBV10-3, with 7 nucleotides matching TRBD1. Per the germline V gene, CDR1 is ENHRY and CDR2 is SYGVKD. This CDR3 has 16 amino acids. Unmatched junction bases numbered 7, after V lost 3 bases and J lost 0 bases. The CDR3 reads CAISDREGAVNTEAFF. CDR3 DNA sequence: TGTGCCATCAGTGACAGAGAGGGGGCGGTGAACACTGAAGCTTTCTTT.

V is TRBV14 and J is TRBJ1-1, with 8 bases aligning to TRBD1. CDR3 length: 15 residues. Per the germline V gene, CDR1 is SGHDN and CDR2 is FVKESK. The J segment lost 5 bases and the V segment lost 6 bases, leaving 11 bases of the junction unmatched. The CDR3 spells CASRPPGTGRTEAFF. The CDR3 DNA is TGTGCCAGCAGACCTCCGGGGACAGGCCGGACTGAAGCTTTCTTT.

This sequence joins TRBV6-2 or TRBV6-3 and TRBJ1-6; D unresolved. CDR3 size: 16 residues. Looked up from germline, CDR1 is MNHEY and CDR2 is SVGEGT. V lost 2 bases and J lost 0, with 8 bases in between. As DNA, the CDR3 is TGTGCCAGCAGTTACGTCGGGAGCTCCTATAATTCACCCCTCCACTTT. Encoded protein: CASSYVGSSYNSPLHF.

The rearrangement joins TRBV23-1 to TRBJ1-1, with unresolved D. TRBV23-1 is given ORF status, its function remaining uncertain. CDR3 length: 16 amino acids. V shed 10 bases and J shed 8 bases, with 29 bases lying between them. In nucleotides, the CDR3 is TGCGCCACCCAGGCGAACGGGGAGATATGTATTGTCGAAGCTTTCTTT. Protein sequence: CATQANGEICIVEAFF.